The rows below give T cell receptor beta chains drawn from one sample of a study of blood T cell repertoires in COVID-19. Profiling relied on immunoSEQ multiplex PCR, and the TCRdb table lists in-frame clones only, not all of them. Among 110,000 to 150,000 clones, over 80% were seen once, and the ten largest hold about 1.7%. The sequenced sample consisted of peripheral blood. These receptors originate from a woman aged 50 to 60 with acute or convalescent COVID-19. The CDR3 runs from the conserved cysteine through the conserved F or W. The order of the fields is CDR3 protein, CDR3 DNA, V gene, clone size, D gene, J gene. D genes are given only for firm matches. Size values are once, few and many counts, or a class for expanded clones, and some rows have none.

CDR3: CASSSQGANSYNEQFF
DNA: TGTGCCAGCAGTTCCCAGGGCGCCAACTCCTACAATGAGCAGTTCTTC
V: TRBV28
size: NA
D: NA
J: TRBJ2-1

CDR3: CASRGGQGGNSPLHF
DNA: TGTGCCAGCAGGGGGGGACAGGGGGGAAATTCACCCCTCCACTTT
V: TRBV6-5
size: NA
D: TRBD1
J: TRBJ1-6

CDR3: CASSAGSSYTQYF
DNA: TGTGCCAGCAGCGCCGGTTCTTCGTATACGCAGTATTTT
V: TRBV7-9
size: NA
D: NA
J: TRBJ2-3

CDR3: CASSTGTGGTEAFF
DNA: TGTGCCAGCAGCACCGGGACAGGGGGCACTGAAGCTTTCTTT
V: TRBV7-3
size: NA
D: TRBD1
J: TRBJ1-1

CDR3: CASKGGSGSPANEQFF
DNA: TGTGCCAGTAAGGGGGGTAGCGGGAGCCCCGCCAATGAGCAGTTCTTC
V: TRBV19
size: NA
D: TRBD2
J: TRBJ2-1

CDR3: CASSGDRGSNSPLHF
DNA: TGTGCCAGCAGTGGGGACAGGGGGTCGAATTCACCCCTCCACTTT
V: TRBV2
size: NA
D: TRBD1
J: TRBJ1-6

CDR3: CASSLSGGLDTQYF
DNA: TGTGCCAGTAGTCTGAGCGGGGGGTTAGATACGCAGTATTTT
V: TRBV19
size: NA
D: TRBD2
J: TRBJ2-3

CDR3: CASSEGAYGYTF
DNA: TGTGCCAGCAGTGAGGGGGCCTATGGCTACACCTTC
V: TRBV28
size: NA
D: TRBD1
J: TRBJ1-2

CDR3: CASSVGVDRNNYGYTF
DNA: TGTGCCAGCAGCGTAGGAGTGGACAGGAATAACTATGGCTACACCTTC
V: TRBV9
size: once
D: TRBD1
J: TRBJ1-2

CDR3: CASSDSGTGDEAFF
DNA: TGTGCCAGCAGTGACTCCGGGACAGGGGACGAAGCTTTCTTT
V: TRBV6-5
size: NA
D: TRBD1
J: TRBJ1-1

CDR3: CASSYSAGLGYEQYF
DNA: TGTGCCAGCAGTTACTCGGCAGGCCTGGGCTACGAGCAGTACTTC
V: TRBV6-6
size: NA
D: NA
J: TRBJ2-7

CDR3: CSVLRDNSYEQYF
DNA: TGCAGCGTCCTCCGGGACAACTCCTACGAGCAGTACTTC
V: TRBV29-1
size: NA
D: NA
J: TRBJ2-7

CDR3: CASSFGTGGETQYF
DNA: TGTGCCAGCAGCTTCGGGACAGGGGGAGAGACCCAGTACTTC
V: TRBV7-9
size: NA
D: TRBD1
J: TRBJ2-5

CDR3: CASSLGRDRGSTDTQYF
DNA: TGTGCCAGCAGCTTAGGCCGGGACAGGGGATCGACAGATACGCAGTATTTT
V: TRBV13
size: NA
D: TRBD1
J: TRBJ2-3

CDR3: CASSQVPGGFSSTDTQYF
DNA: TGCGCCAGCAGCCAAGTTCCGGGAGGGTTTTCTAGCACAGATACGCAGTATTTT
V: TRBV4-1
size: once
D: TRBD2
J: TRBJ2-3

CDR3: CASSPQMGPGTGSDRAVNTEAFF
DNA: TGCGCCAGCAGTCCCCAAATGGGGCCCGGGACAGGGTCTGATCGGGCGGTGAACACTGAAGCTTTCTTT
V: TRBV23-1
size: NA
D: TRBD1
J: TRBJ1-1

CDR3: CASTPGGNQPQHF
DNA: TGTGCCAGCACCCCGGGGGGGAATCAGCCCCAGCATTTT
V: TRBV7-9
size: NA
D: NA
J: TRBJ1-5

CDR3: CASSVGGGTGELFF
DNA: TGTGCCAGCAGCGTAGGGGGCGGCACCGGGGAGCTGTTTTTT
V: TRBV9
size: NA
D: NA
J: TRBJ2-2

CDR3: CASSLGFTYNEQFF
DNA: TGTGCCAGCAGTCTCGGGTTTACCTACAATGAGCAGTTCTTC
V: TRBV28
size: NA
D: NA
J: TRBJ2-1

CDR3: CASSPRASGADTQYF
DNA: TGTGCCAGCAGCCCCCGGGCCTCAGGGGCAGATACGCAGTATTTT
V: TRBV3-1/TRBV3-2
size: NA
D: NA
J: TRBJ2-3

CDR3: CASSRDIFMNTEAFF
DNA: TGTGCCAGCAGTCGGGACATTTTCATGAACACTGAAGCTTTCTTT
V: TRBV27
size: NA
D: NA
J: TRBJ1-1

CDR3: CASSLMSRGLAGELFF
DNA: TGTGCCAGCAGCTTGATGAGCCGAGGCCTGGCCGGGGAGCTGTTTTTT
V: TRBV5-6
size: NA
D: NA
J: TRBJ2-2

CDR3: CASSLAHQGRAFF
DNA: TGTGCCAGCAGCTTAGCCCACCAGGGTAGAGCTTTCTTT
V: TRBV7-8
size: once
D: NA
J: TRBJ1-1

CDR3: CASSQNQGGYGYTF
DNA: TGTGCCAGCAGCCAAAATCAGGGTGGCTATGGCTACACCTTC
V: TRBV3-1/TRBV3-2
size: few
D: NA
J: TRBJ1-2

CDR3: CASSLHRGFSNQPQHF
DNA: TGTGCCAGCAGCCTTCACAGGGGCTTTAGCAATCAGCCCCAGCATTTT
V: TRBV7-8
size: few
D: TRBD1
J: TRBJ1-5

CDR3: CATSSPPGHHISNQPQHF
DNA: TGTGCCACCAGCAGTCCCCCGGGACATCATATTAGCAATCAGCCCCAGCATTTT
V: TRBV15
size: NA
D: NA
J: TRBJ1-5

CDR3: CASSHRDRGGNQPQHF
DNA: TGTGCCAGCTCACACCGGGACAGGGGGGGCAATCAGCCCCAGCATTTT
V: TRBV18
size: once
D: TRBD1
J: TRBJ1-5

CDR3: CASSPRLAGATDTQYF
DNA: TGTGCCAGCAGCCCCCGACTAGCGGGAGCCACAGATACGCAGTATTTT
V: TRBV7-9
size: NA
D: TRBD2
J: TRBJ2-3

CDR3: CASSWGGDEQYF
DNA: TGTGCCAGCAGCTGGGGGGGGGACGAGCAGTACTTC
V: TRBV6-6
size: once
D: TRBD2
J: TRBJ2-7

CDR3: CASTHGTYNEQFF
DNA: TGTGCCAGCACCCACGGGACTTACAATGAGCAGTTCTTC
V: TRBV28
size: NA
D: NA
J: TRBJ2-1

CDR3: CASRGFGATDTQYF
DNA: TGTGCCAGCAGGGGATTTGGGGCGACAGATACGCAGTATTTT
V: TRBV28
size: once
D: NA
J: TRBJ2-3

CDR3: CASRNPAGIGELFF
DNA: TGTGCCAGCAGAAATCCAGCGGGGATCGGGGAGCTGTTTTTT
V: TRBV3-1/TRBV3-2
size: NA
D: TRBD2
J: TRBJ2-2

CDR3: CASSLVGGNTEAFF
DNA: TGTGCCAGCAGCCTGGTAGGAGGGAACACTGAAGCTTTCTTT
V: TRBV3-1/TRBV3-2
size: NA
D: NA
J: TRBJ1-1

CDR3: CASSGDRGNYGYTF
DNA: TGTGCCAGCAGCGGGGACAGGGGGAACTATGGCTACACCTTC
V: TRBV6-5
size: NA
D: TRBD1
J: TRBJ1-2

CDR3: CAINKVAASYNEQFF
DNA: TGTGCCATCAACAAAGTAGCGGCCTCCTACAATGAGCAGTTCTTC
V: TRBV10-3
size: few
D: NA
J: TRBJ2-1

CDR3: CAIKDSYFGYTF
DNA: TGTGCCATCAAAGACAGCTACTTCGGCTACACCTTC
V: TRBV10-3
size: NA
D: NA
J: TRBJ1-2

CDR3: CASIAGRSYEQYF
DNA: TGTGCCAGCATTGCGGGCCGCTCCTACGAGCAGTACTTC
V: TRBV2
size: NA
D: NA
J: TRBJ2-7

CDR3: CSVGQGTANEKLFF
DNA: TGCAGCGTCGGACAGGGTACGGCTAATGAAAAACTGTTTTTT
V: TRBV29-1
size: NA
D: TRBD1
J: TRBJ1-4

CDR3: CASSPLTGLTSYNEQFF
DNA: TGTGCCAGCTCACCCCTGACAGGGCTGACGTCCTACAATGAGCAGTTCTTC
V: TRBV18
size: NA
D: TRBD1
J: TRBJ2-1

CDR3: CASSLVRGETQYF
DNA: TGTGCCAGCAGCCTAGTCCGGGGGGAGACCCAGTACTTC
V: TRBV7-2
size: few
D: NA
J: TRBJ2-5

CDR3: CASSLVQVDGYTF
DNA: TGTGCCAGCAGCTTGGTGCAGGTAGATGGCTACACCTTC
V: TRBV5-6
size: few
D: NA
J: TRBJ1-2

CDR3: CAISAGGREFGYTF
DNA: TGTGCCATCAGTGCGGGGGGCAGGGAATTTGGCTACACCTTC
V: TRBV10-3
size: NA
D: NA
J: TRBJ1-2

CDR3: CASSPRWTAQNIQYF
DNA: TGTGCCAGCAGCCCACGATGGACAGCCCAAAACATTCAGTACTTC
V: TRBV9
size: NA
D: NA
J: TRBJ2-4

CDR3: CASRQGTTNYGYTF
DNA: TGTGCCAGTCGCCAGGGGACGACTAACTATGGCTACACCTTC
V: TRBV19
size: NA
D: NA
J: TRBJ1-2

CDR3: CASTRLAGEQFF
DNA: TGTGCCAGCACCCGACTAGCGGGTGAGCAGTTCTTC
V: TRBV11-2
size: NA
D: TRBD2
J: TRBJ2-1

CDR3: CASSTGSGELFF
DNA: TGTGCCAGCAGCACAGGGTCCGGGGAGCTGTTTTTT
V: TRBV12-3/TRBV12-4
size: NA
D: NA
J: TRBJ2-2

CDR3: CASSLLTGYTEAFF
DNA: TGTGCCAGCAGCCTCTTGACAGGCTACACTGAAGCTTTCTTT
V: TRBV2
size: once
D: NA
J: TRBJ1-1

CDR3: CASSSTPSGRETQYF
DNA: TGTGCCAGCAGCTCCACTCCTAGCGGGAGGGAGACCCAGTACTTC
V: TRBV7-6
size: NA
D: TRBD2
J: TRBJ2-5

CDR3: CASSQVDRAFYGYTF
DNA: TGTGCCAGCAGCCAAGTGGACAGGGCCTTCTATGGCTACACCTTC
V: TRBV14
size: once
D: TRBD1
J: TRBJ1-2

CDR3: CASSSTAGTEAFF
DNA: TGTGCCAGCAGCTCTACAGCAGGGACTGAAGCTTTCTTT
V: TRBV7-3
size: NA
D: NA
J: TRBJ1-1

CDR3: CASSLDRGSAGNTIYF
DNA: TGCGCCAGCAGCTTGGACAGGGGTTCGGCTGGAAACACCATATATTTT
V: TRBV5-1
size: NA
D: TRBD1
J: TRBJ1-3

CDR3: CASSYDPTINTGELFF
DNA: TGTGCCAGCAGTTACGATCCCACTATTAACACCGGGGAGCTGTTTTTT
V: TRBV6-5
size: NA
D: NA
J: TRBJ2-2

CDR3: CASVTEGYGYTF
DNA: TGTGCCAGTGTAACTGAGGGCTATGGCTACACCTTC
V: TRBV28
size: NA
D: NA
J: TRBJ1-2

CDR3: CASTPAGVNTEAFF
DNA: TGTGCCAGCACCCCGGCGGGGGTGAACACTGAAGCTTTCTTT
V: TRBV9
size: NA
D: NA
J: TRBJ1-1

CDR3: CASSYSWTGSGNTIYF
DNA: TGTGCCAGCAGTTACTCTTGGACAGGCTCTGGAAACACCATATATTTT
V: TRBV6-5
size: NA
D: TRBD1
J: TRBJ1-3

CDR3: CAGQASSGNTIYF
DNA: TGTGCTGGACAGGCTTCATCTGGAAACACCATATATTTT
V: TRBV12-3/TRBV12-4
size: NA
D: TRBD1
J: TRBJ1-3

CDR3: CATSRDQGKTEAFF
DNA: TGTGCCACCAGCAGAGACCAGGGGAAAACTGAAGCTTTCTTT
V: TRBV15
size: NA
D: NA
J: TRBJ1-1

CDR3: CAWSVGGKDTEAFF
DNA: TGTGCCTGGAGTGTCGGGGGGAAGGACACTGAAGCTTTCTTT
V: TRBV30
size: few
D: NA
J: TRBJ1-1

CDR3: CASSIGTGGTEAFF
DNA: TGTGCCAGTAGTATTGGGACAGGGGGCACTGAAGCTTTCTTT
V: TRBV19
size: NA
D: TRBD1
J: TRBJ1-1